This is a list of T cell receptor beta chains from one sample in a study of graft-versus-host responses after intestinal transplantation. Data came from immunoSEQ multiplex PCR; TCRdb stores just in-frame clones and leaves some out. There are some 120,000 clones in the sample; 85% to 95% occur only once, and under 0.3% lies in the top ten. Their antigen targets remain unknown. The starting material was unstimulated CD4+ T cells sorted from spleen or lymph node cells, obtained before transplant. The receptors stem from a human donor who was the organ donor for an intestinal transplant. CDR3s include the opening cysteine and the closing phenylalanine or tryptophan. D genes are given only for firm matches. The size of a clone is reported for some rows only, either as once, few or many, or as a class for expanded clones.

CDR3aa: CASRTGGGLNTEAFF
CDR3nt: TGCGCCAGCAGGACAGGGGGAGGACTGAACACTGAAGCTTTCTTT
v_gene: TRBV10-2
abundance: few
j_gene: TRBJ1-1
d_gene: TRBD1

CDR3aa: CASTRTSSYNEQFF
CDR3nt: TGTGCCAGTACCCGGACGAGCTCCTACAATGAGCAGTTCTTC
v_gene: TRBV19
abundance: NA
j_gene: TRBJ2-1
d_gene: NA

CDR3aa: CASSFSGPNNYGYTF
CDR3nt: TGTGCCAGCAGCTTTTCGGGGCCAAATAACTATGGCTACACCTTC
v_gene: TRBV7-9
abundance: NA
j_gene: TRBJ1-2
d_gene: NA

CDR3aa: CASSLASTGTQYF
CDR3nt: TGTGCCAGCAGCTTAGCGTCGACGGGAACGCAGTATTTT
v_gene: TRBV7-9
abundance: NA
j_gene: TRBJ2-3
d_gene: NA

CDR3aa: CASSLQGALDTEAFF
CDR3nt: TGTGCCAGCTCACTCCAGGGGGCTCTGGACACTGAAGCTTTCTTT
v_gene: TRBV18
abundance: NA
j_gene: TRBJ1-1
d_gene: TRBD1

CDR3aa: CASSPGLRNTEAFF
CDR3nt: TGTGCCAGCAGCCCGGGACTGAGGAACACTGAAGCTTTCTTT
v_gene: TRBV7-2
abundance: NA
j_gene: TRBJ1-1
d_gene: NA

CDR3aa: CASSHRSSLETQYF
CDR3nt: TGTGCCAGCAGCCATAGATCGTCCCTAGAGACCCAGTACTTC
v_gene: TRBV5-6
abundance: NA
j_gene: TRBJ2-5
d_gene: NA

CDR3aa: CASSPPRLARDEQFF
CDR3nt: TGTGCCAGCAGCCCGCCTCGTCTAGCGAGAGATGAGCAGTTCTTC
v_gene: TRBV7-7
abundance: NA
j_gene: TRBJ2-1
d_gene: NA

CDR3aa: CASSEGTVPEKLFF
CDR3nt: TGTGCCAGCAGTGAAGGGACGGTTCCGGAAAAACTGTTTTTT
v_gene: TRBV2
abundance: once
j_gene: TRBJ1-4
d_gene: NA

CDR3aa: CSVGGMTEKARRGTEAFF
CDR3nt: TGCAGCGTTGGGGGAATGACAGAAAAGGCCCGGAGGGGGACTGAAGCTTTCTTT
v_gene: TRBV29-1
abundance: NA
j_gene: TRBJ1-1
d_gene: NA

CDR3aa: CASSQTPGVGKNIQYF
CDR3nt: TGCGCCAGCAGTCAAACCCCGGGGGTAGGCAAAAACATTCAGTACTTC
v_gene: TRBV23-1
abundance: NA
j_gene: TRBJ2-4
d_gene: NA

CDR3aa: CAAWDPSHQETQYF
CDR3nt: TGTGCCGCGTGGGACCCATCCCATCAAGAGACCCAGTACTTC
v_gene: TRBV21-1
abundance: NA
j_gene: TRBJ2-5
d_gene: NA

CDR3aa: CASSSQGGHTEAFF
CDR3nt: TGTGCCAGCAGCTCGCAAGGGGGCCACACTGAAGCTTTCTTT
v_gene: TRBV7-2
abundance: NA
j_gene: TRBJ1-1
d_gene: TRBD1

CDR3aa: CSANLLVAQFF
CDR3nt: TGCAGCGCTAACCTACTAGTGGCTCAGTTCTTC
v_gene: TRBV20-1
abundance: NA
j_gene: TRBJ2-1
d_gene: NA

CDR3aa: CAWKAGTRGYEQYF
CDR3nt: TGTGCCTGGAAGGCCGGGACACGGGGGTACGAGCAGTACTTC
v_gene: TRBV30
abundance: NA
j_gene: TRBJ2-7
d_gene: NA

CDR3aa: CASSLRTGGYEQYF
CDR3nt: TGTGCCAGCAGCTTAAGAACAGGGGGCTACGAGCAGTACTTC
v_gene: TRBV7-6
abundance: NA
j_gene: TRBJ2-7
d_gene: TRBD1

CDR3aa: CASSLAGGYNEQFF
CDR3nt: TGTGCCAGCAGCTTAGCGGGAGGCTACAATGAGCAGTTCTTC
v_gene: TRBV6-1
abundance: NA
j_gene: TRBJ2-1
d_gene: TRBD2

CDR3aa: CASSQDPGQRPTYEKLFF
CDR3nt: TGTGCCAGCAGCCAAGATCCGGGACAGCGGCCTACTTATGAAAAACTGTTTTTT
v_gene: TRBV14
abundance: NA
j_gene: TRBJ1-4
d_gene: TRBD1

CDR3aa: CASSSTNRGDTQYF
CDR3nt: TGTGCCAGCAGTTCCACAAACAGGGGAGATACGCAGTATTTT
v_gene: TRBV27
abundance: NA
j_gene: TRBJ2-3
d_gene: TRBD1

CDR3aa: CAIKDSSGANVLTF
CDR3nt: TGTGCCATTAAGGACAGCTCTGGGGCCAACGTCCTGACTTTC
v_gene: TRBV10-3
abundance: NA
j_gene: TRBJ2-6
d_gene: NA

CDR3aa: CASSPGGGNTEAFF
CDR3nt: TGTGCCAGCTCACCTGGAGGGGGGAACACTGAAGCTTTCTTT
v_gene: TRBV18
abundance: NA
j_gene: TRBJ1-1
d_gene: NA

CDR3aa: CASSPGLGPGELFF
CDR3nt: TGTGCCAGTAGCCCGGGACTTGGGCCCGGGGAGCTGTTTTTT
v_gene: TRBV19
abundance: NA
j_gene: TRBJ2-2
d_gene: NA

CDR3aa: CASSTSSGSYEQYF
CDR3nt: TGTGCCAGCAGTACCTCAAGCGGGTCCTACGAGCAGTACTTC
v_gene: TRBV6-1
abundance: NA
j_gene: TRBJ2-7
d_gene: NA

CDR3aa: CASTKRISTNEKLFF
CDR3nt: TGTGCCAGTACAAAGAGAATCTCAACTAATGAAAAACTGTTTTTT
v_gene: TRBV19
abundance: NA
j_gene: TRBJ1-4
d_gene: NA

CDR3aa: CASSKLAGKQFF
CDR3nt: TGTGCCAGCAGTAAACTAGCGGGGAAGCAGTTCTTC
v_gene: TRBV6-6
abundance: NA
j_gene: TRBJ2-1
d_gene: TRBD2

CDR3aa: CASSLIIRGGNYEQYF
CDR3nt: TGTGCCAGCAGCTTAATCATTCGGGGGGGGAATTACGAGCAGTACTTC
v_gene: TRBV7-2
abundance: few
j_gene: TRBJ2-7
d_gene: TRBD2

CDR3aa: CSVDQTGVETQYF
CDR3nt: TGCAGCGTTGACCAGACAGGGGTAGAGACCCAGTACTTC
v_gene: TRBV29-1
abundance: NA
j_gene: TRBJ2-5
d_gene: TRBD1

CDR3aa: CASSRRGGQGFFWTDTQYF
CDR3nt: TGCGCCAGCAGCCGGAGGGGAGGACAGGGGTTCTTCTGGACAGATACGCAGTATTTT
v_gene: TRBV5-1
abundance: NA
j_gene: TRBJ2-3
d_gene: TRBD1

CDR3aa: CASSGQGVFSQPQHF
CDR3nt: TGTGCCAGTAGCGGACAGGGGGTCTTCAGTCAGCCCCAGCATTTT
v_gene: TRBV19
abundance: NA
j_gene: TRBJ1-5
d_gene: TRBD1

CDR3aa: CASSLDGRGNQPQHF
CDR3nt: TGCGCCAGCAGCTTGGACGGCCGGGGGAATCAGCCCCAGCATTTT
v_gene: TRBV5-1
abundance: NA
j_gene: TRBJ1-5
d_gene: NA

CDR3aa: CASSEFWAGLNTEAFF
CDR3nt: TGTGCCAGCAGTGAATTTTGGGCGGGGCTGAACACTGAAGCTTTCTTT
v_gene: TRBV6-1
abundance: NA
j_gene: TRBJ1-1
d_gene: NA

CDR3aa: CASSFQIAADTQYF
CDR3nt: TGTGCCAGCAGCTTCCAGATAGCGGCAGATACGCAGTATTTT
v_gene: TRBV11-1
abundance: NA
j_gene: TRBJ2-3
d_gene: NA

CDR3aa: CASSWGVSEQYF
CDR3nt: TGTGCCAGCAGTTGGGGAGTTAGCGAGCAGTACTTC
v_gene: TRBV6-1
abundance: once
j_gene: TRBJ2-7
d_gene: NA

CDR3aa: CASSVSAYEQYF
CDR3nt: TGTGCCAGCAGTGTCTCCGCCTACGAGCAGTACTTC
v_gene: TRBV2
abundance: NA
j_gene: TRBJ2-7
d_gene: NA

CDR3aa: CASSKGDRGGNTEAFF
CDR3nt: TGTGCCAGCAGCAAGGGGGACAGGGGCGGGAACACTGAAGCTTTCTTT
v_gene: TRBV6-6
abundance: NA
j_gene: TRBJ1-1
d_gene: TRBD1

CDR3aa: CASSSTGGARGEQYF
CDR3nt: TGTGCCAGCAGTTCTACAGGGGGCGCAAGGGGCGAGCAGTACTTC
v_gene: TRBV6-6
abundance: few
j_gene: TRBJ2-7
d_gene: TRBD1

CDR3aa: CASSQDIAAGGPYTQYF
CDR3nt: TGCGCCAGCAGCCAAGACATCGCGGCGGGAGGGCCATATACGCAGTATTTT
v_gene: TRBV4-3
abundance: NA
j_gene: TRBJ2-3
d_gene: TRBD2

CDR3aa: CASSRGVGQYEKLFF
CDR3nt: TGTGCCAGCAGCCGAGGGGTCGGACAGTATGAAAAACTGTTTTTT
v_gene: TRBV6-5
abundance: NA
j_gene: TRBJ1-4
d_gene: NA

CDR3aa: CATDWGGTDTQYF
CDR3nt: TGTGCCACGGACTGGGGAGGGACAGATACGCAGTATTTT
v_gene: TRBV19
abundance: NA
j_gene: TRBJ2-3
d_gene: TRBD2

CDR3aa: CASTETSGRAQPDTQYF
CDR3nt: TGTGCCAGCACCGAGACTAGCGGGAGGGCCCAGCCAGATACGCAGTATTTT
v_gene: TRBV9
abundance: NA
j_gene: TRBJ2-3
d_gene: TRBD2

CDR3aa: CASSDRDRVGHNYGYTF
CDR3nt: TGTGCCAGCAGTGACCGGGACAGGGTTGGCCATAACTATGGCTACACCTTC
v_gene: TRBV6-1
abundance: NA
j_gene: TRBJ1-2
d_gene: TRBD1

CDR3aa: CASTEYGSYGYTF
CDR3nt: TGTGCCAGCACAGAATATGGGTCCTATGGCTACACCTTC
v_gene: TRBV9
abundance: NA
j_gene: TRBJ1-2
d_gene: NA

CDR3aa: CASSQVGKLTSNTGELFF
CDR3nt: TGCGCCAGCAGCCAAGTTGGCAAGTTGACATCCAACACCGGGGAGCTGTTTTTT
v_gene: TRBV4-1
abundance: NA
j_gene: TRBJ2-2
d_gene: NA

CDR3aa: CSVLPTETQYF
CDR3nt: TGCAGCGTTCTCCCGACTGAGACCCAGTACTTC
v_gene: TRBV29-1
abundance: NA
j_gene: TRBJ2-5
d_gene: NA

CDR3aa: CASSLGDGSSPLHF
CDR3nt: TGTGCCAGCAGCTTAGGAGACGGGTCTTCACCCCTCCACTTT
v_gene: TRBV5-6
abundance: NA
j_gene: TRBJ1-6
d_gene: NA

CDR3aa: CASTRIRGAAEAFF
CDR3nt: TGTGCCAGCACCAGGATCCGGGGGGCGGCTGAAGCTTTCTTT
v_gene: TRBV6-1
abundance: NA
j_gene: TRBJ1-1
d_gene: NA